This T cell receptor (beta chain) was recorded in a study of blood T cells in healthy people across ages. The sample holds a few counts of this clonotype. V gave up 6 bases and J gave up 4 bases, with 21 bases separating them. Germline V gene data show CDR1 as SGHTA and CDR2 as FQGNSA. CDR3 length: 16 residues. Using a J-beta primer mix together with a sample-barcoded 5' primer, a second PCR was run for roughly 7 to 12 cycles. TCRdb passed the 5' RACE reads through MiXCR, listing each CDR3 protein once. The top ten hold 2.5% to 3.5% of the sample, which has approximately 780,000 distinct CDR3 sequences, roughly 24% seen once. The sample was also linked to a second study, of T cells of mothers and their children.

J is TRBJ2-5 and V is TRBV7-2, with D unresolved. This TCR came from a boy younger than 18 in good health. Sequenced: blood. The CDR3 coding sequence is TGTGCCAGCAGTGCCCCTATAGCTCTTCCCCGAGAGACCCAGTACTTC. Its protein is CASSAPIALPRETQYF.